Shown below are 8 T cell receptor beta chains from a single sample sequenced in a study of OX40 agonist ivuxolimab in advanced cancers. The library relied on the immunoSEQ multiplex PCR assay. Not all clones reach the TCRdb copy of this immuneACCESS table, which keeps in-frame sequences only. Checked studies attribute under half of the gap to unresolved V genes and leave the rest unexplained. The sample has about 12,000 clones on record, roughly 69% of them singletons. In total, the top ten clones hold 12% of the sample. This specimen was CD4+ or CD8+ T cells sorted from blood, taken in a trial of the OX40 agonist ivuxolimab. Every receptor here comes from an adult with an advanced solid tumor such as melanoma, head and neck, liver or kidney cancer.

The gene calls are TRBV5-6 and TRBJ2-7; perhaps TRBD1 as D (6 bases). This CDR3 is built from 12 residues. From germline, CDR1 is SGHDT and CDR2 YYEEEE. V was cut by 4 bases and J by 3 bases, with 8 bases left in between. The CDR3 DNA reads TGTGCCAGCAGCATACAGGGCTACGAGCAGTACTTC. Protein product: CASSIQGYEQYF.

This chain joins TRBV6-5 and TRBJ2-1; D gene uncertain. Per germline, CDR1 MNHEY and CDR2 SVGAGI. The V gene lost 0 bases and the J gene lost 3 bases, with 6 bases spanning the gap. This CDR3 is 14 amino acids long. The CDR3 DNA is TGTGCCAGCAGTTACTCCACCGTCTACAATGAGCAGTTCTTC. Its protein product is CASSYSTVYNEQFF.

This rearrangement joins TRBV5-1 to TRBJ1-6; TRBD1 is a possible D gene (5 bases). The CDR3 totals 15 residues. Germline V gene lookup returns CDR1 SGHRS and CDR2 YFSETQ. Trimming took off 0 bases at V and 10 bases at J, with 14 bases between the two ends. CDR3 in DNA: TGCGCCAGCAGCTTGGCCATGGGGGGTGGCTCACCCCTCCACTTT. This codes for CASSLAMGGGSPLHF.

The chain is built from TRBV7-9 and TRBJ2-2; D is unclear. V lost 5 bases to trimming and J lost 2 bases, with 18 bases between them. Germline V gene lookup returns CDR1 SEHNR and CDR2 FQNEAQ (reference sequence). This CDR3 is 17 amino acids long. The CDR3 protein is CASSLPLSGPNTGELFF. Written as DNA, the CDR3 is TGTGCCAGCAGCCTACCCTTATCCGGGCCAAACACCGGGGAGCTGTTTTTT.

This clone appeared a few times. The chain uses TRBV19 and TRBJ2-6; no reliable D call. The germline V gene encodes CDR1 LNHDA and CDR2 SQIVND (reference sequence). This CDR3 is 14 amino acids long. V lost 8 bases, J lost 0 bases, and 8 bases lay in between. CDR3 DNA sequence: TGTGCCAGTGGATTCGACTCTGGGGCCAACGTCCTGACTTTC. Its protein is CASGFDSGANVLTF.

This sequence joins TRBV28 and TRBJ1-3, with D perhaps TRBD1 (5 bases). The germline V gene has CDR1 MDHEN and CDR2 SYDVKM. This CDR3 region has 14 residues. The V end lost 8 bases, the J end lost 0 bases, and 11 bases lay between the germline ends. This chain's CDR3 is CASLGGFSGNTIYF. The CDR3, as DNA: TGTGCCAGCCTCGGGGGGTTCTCTGGAAACACCATATATTTT.

This chain joins TRBV6-5 and TRBJ1-2; D is possibly TRBD1 (5 bases). Per germline, CDR1 MNHEY and CDR2 SVGAGI. Trimming shortened V by 3 bases and J by 6 bases, and 11 bases separated the two germline ends. The CDR3 has 13 amino acids. The CDR3 bases are TGTGCCAGCAGTTATGATTCGGGGGATGGCTACACCTTC. Encoded protein: CASSYDSGDGYTF.

The chain carries TRBV4-3 and TRBJ2-7; TRBD2 is a possible D gene (6 bases). The V end was cut by 5 bases, the J end by 5 bases, with 16 bases between. Germline CDR1 reads LGHNA; CDR2 reads YSLEER. CDR3 length: 14 residues. CDR3 in DNA: TGCGCCAGCAGCTACGGCCGCGGGGCTAACGAGCAGTACTTC. Translated, it gives CASSYGRGANEQYF.